The rows below give T cell receptor beta chains drawn from one sample of a study of CD8 T cells in Susac syndrome. From the immunoSEQ multiplex PCR reads, TCRdb called clonotypes with MiXCR, one entry per CDR3 protein. The profile covers about 83,000 distinct CDR3 sequences, with about 96% appearing a single time and approximately 0.39% taken by the ten largest. Sequenced: CD8+ T cells from PBMCs. Every receptor here comes from a human donor with Susac syndrome. Each CDR3 is given with its conserved first and last residue. The order of the fields is V gene, CDR3 length, D gene, J gene, clone size, CDR3 DNA, CDR3 protein. A D gene is named only where the DNA matches it firmly. Clone size, where shown, is once, few, many, or a class for clones that have expanded.

v_call: TRBV12-3/TRBV12-4; cdr3_length: 14; d_call: TRBD1; j_call: TRBJ1-2; clone_size: .; cdr3_nt: TGTGCCAGCAATTCTCCCGGGACAGGGGATGGCTACACCTTC; cdr3_aa: CASNSPGTGDGYTF
v_call: TRBV30; cdr3_length: 15; d_call: TRBD2; j_call: TRBJ2-1; clone_size: .; cdr3_nt: TGTGCCTGGATACCCTATAGCGGGAGTAGCTATGAGCAGTTCTTC; cdr3_aa: CAWIPYSGSSYEQFF
v_call: TRBV20-1; cdr3_length: 12; d_call: .; j_call: TRBJ2-7; clone_size: once; cdr3_nt: TGCAGTGCTGGCTACAGGACCTACGAGCAGTACTTC; cdr3_aa: CSAGYRTYEQYF
v_call: TRBV5-1; cdr3_length: 13; d_call: TRBD2; j_call: TRBJ2-7; clone_size: .; cdr3_nt: TGCGCCAGCAGCTTTAGCGGGAGCTACGAGCAGTACTTC; cdr3_aa: CASSFSGSYEQYF
v_call: TRBV20-1; cdr3_length: 11; d_call: TRBD2; j_call: TRBJ2-1; clone_size: .; cdr3_nt: TGCAGTGCTAGGAGCGGGAGAAGGCCGTTCTTC; cdr3_aa: CSARSGRRPFF
v_call: TRBV9; cdr3_length: 16; d_call: .; j_call: TRBJ1-5; clone_size: .; cdr3_nt: TGTGCCAGCAGCGCCGGGGGAGGGGAGAGCAATCAGCCCCAGCATTTT; cdr3_aa: CASSAGGGESNQPQHF
v_call: TRBV9; cdr3_length: 18; d_call: .; j_call: TRBJ2-2; clone_size: once; cdr3_nt: TGTGCCAGCAGCGTAGAGGTGAAAGCGGTTAGCGGCACCGGGGAGCTGTTTTTT; cdr3_aa: CASSVEVKAVSGTGELFF
v_call: TRBV3-1; cdr3_length: 13; d_call: .; j_call: TRBJ2-1; clone_size: .; cdr3_nt: TGTGCCAGCAGCCCTCGAGAAGGCAATGAGCAGTTCTTC; cdr3_aa: CASSPREGNEQFF
v_call: TRBV12-3/TRBV12-4; cdr3_length: 11; d_call: .; j_call: TRBJ2-7; clone_size: .; cdr3_nt: TGTGCCAGCAGTTTGGGGCTCGAGCAGTACTTC; cdr3_aa: CASSLGLEQYF
v_call: TRBV29-1; cdr3_length: 13; d_call: .; j_call: TRBJ2-3; clone_size: .; cdr3_nt: TGCAGCGTTACGACAGGAGCCCCAGATACGCAGTATTTT; cdr3_aa: CSVTTGAPDTQYF
v_call: TRBV7-3; cdr3_length: 16; d_call: .; j_call: TRBJ2-5; clone_size: .; cdr3_nt: TGTGCCAGCAGCCCTTCGGGGACCGGGGGCCGAGAGACCCAGTACTTC; cdr3_aa: CASSPSGTGGRETQYF
v_call: TRBV30; cdr3_length: 14; d_call: TRBD1; j_call: TRBJ2-1; clone_size: few; cdr3_nt: TGTGCCTGGACGGCAGGGGGCGTCCACAATGAGCAGTTCTTC; cdr3_aa: CAWTAGGVHNEQFF
v_call: TRBV29-1; cdr3_length: 13; d_call: .; j_call: TRBJ1-1; clone_size: .; cdr3_nt: TGCAGCGTATGTTTTCCAGACGGGCACGGGGCTTTCTTT; cdr3_aa: CSVCFPDGHGAFF
v_call: TRBV20-1; cdr3_length: 11; d_call: .; j_call: TRBJ2-7; clone_size: .; cdr3_nt: TGCAGTGCTAGGTGGGGCTACGAGCAGTACTTC; cdr3_aa: CSARWGYEQYF
v_call: TRBV20-1; cdr3_length: 15; d_call: TRBD1; j_call: TRBJ2-5; clone_size: once; cdr3_nt: TGCAGTGCTAGACCAAGCCGGTGCAGGGGGGAGACCCAGTACTTC; cdr3_aa: CSARPSRCRGETQYF
v_call: TRBV27; cdr3_length: 14; d_call: .; j_call: TRBJ2-7; clone_size: .; cdr3_nt: TGTGCCAGCGGCACAGGGGAGGGAAGCTACGAGCAGTACTTC; cdr3_aa: CASGTGEGSYEQYF
v_call: TRBV2; cdr3_length: 15; d_call: TRBD2; j_call: TRBJ2-7; clone_size: .; cdr3_nt: TGTGCCAGCAGTGGGACGACTAGCGGCCACCCAGAGCAGTACTTC; cdr3_aa: CASSGTTSGHPEQYF
v_call: TRBV5-1; cdr3_length: 13; d_call: .; j_call: TRBJ2-7; clone_size: .; cdr3_nt: TGCGCCAGCAGCTTGCCTTTGGGTTACGAGCAGTACTTC; cdr3_aa: CASSLPLGYEQYF
v_call: TRBV5-6; cdr3_length: 15; d_call: .; j_call: TRBJ2-5; clone_size: .; cdr3_nt: TGTGCCAGCAGCGTTGGGTCAGGTCCGTTAGAGACCCAGTACTTC; cdr3_aa: CASSVGSGPLETQYF
v_call: TRBV6-2/TRBV6-3; cdr3_length: 12; d_call: .; j_call: TRBJ2-3; clone_size: .; cdr3_nt: TGTGCCAGCAGTTCAGAGACAGATACGCAGTATTTT; cdr3_aa: CASSSETDTQYF
v_call: TRBV5-1; cdr3_length: 13; d_call: .; j_call: TRBJ1-1; clone_size: .; cdr3_nt: TGCGCCAGCAGCTTGCCCCCGAACACTGAAGCTTTCTTT; cdr3_aa: CASSLPPNTEAFF
v_call: TRBV25-1; cdr3_length: 14; d_call: .; j_call: TRBJ2-5; clone_size: once; cdr3_nt: TGTGCCGCTACCGACCAAGGGGGGGTTGAGACCCAGTACTTC; cdr3_aa: CAATDQGGVETQYF
v_call: TRBV9; cdr3_length: 15; d_call: .; j_call: TRBJ2-5; clone_size: .; cdr3_nt: TGTGCCAGCAGCGTACAGGGCAATAGCAAGGCGACCCAGTACTTC; cdr3_aa: CASSVQGNSKATQYF
v_call: TRBV6-2/TRBV6-3; cdr3_length: 15; d_call: TRBD1; j_call: TRBJ2-2; clone_size: .; cdr3_nt: TGTGCCAGCAGTTCGGGGGACAGGGAATCCGGGGAGCTGTTTTTT; cdr3_aa: CASSSGDRESGELFF
v_call: TRBV12-3/TRBV12-4; cdr3_length: 14; d_call: TRBD2; j_call: TRBJ2-1; clone_size: .; cdr3_nt: TGTGCCAGCACCACCAGCGGGGGGGACAATGAGCAGTTCTTC; cdr3_aa: CASTTSGGDNEQFF
v_call: TRBV20-1; cdr3_length: 19; d_call: TRBD2; j_call: TRBJ2-1; clone_size: once; cdr3_nt: TGCAGTGCTAGATCTTTCCGTGGACTAGCGGAGACCTCCTACAATGAGCAGTTCTTC; cdr3_aa: CSARSFRGLAETSYNEQFF
v_call: TRBV30; cdr3_length: 16; d_call: .; j_call: TRBJ2-7; clone_size: .; cdr3_nt: TGTGCCTGGAGTGAGGTCTCAGCCCGGGGTCCCTACGAGCAGTACTTC; cdr3_aa: CAWSEVSARGPYEQYF
v_call: TRBV15; cdr3_length: 17; d_call: .; j_call: TRBJ1-2; clone_size: .; cdr3_nt: TGTGCCACCAGCAGAGATAAGGCGTCGGCAGGGGTCGGCGGCTACACCTTC; cdr3_aa: CATSRDKASAGVGGYTF
v_call: TRBV15; cdr3_length: 15; d_call: .; j_call: TRBJ2-5; clone_size: .; cdr3_nt: TGTGCCACCAGCAGAGTGCCGACCGACCAAGAGACCCAGTACTTC; cdr3_aa: CATSRVPTDQETQYF
v_call: TRBV4-2; cdr3_length: 17; d_call: .; j_call: TRBJ2-1; clone_size: .; cdr3_nt: TGTGCCAGCAGCCAAGAGGCGCGGCCAAGCTCCTACAATGAGCAGTTCTTC; cdr3_aa: CASSQEARPSSYNEQFF
v_call: TRBV20-1; cdr3_length: 12; d_call: .; j_call: TRBJ1-6; clone_size: .; cdr3_nt: TGCAGTGCCGGGGGACGGGATTCACCCCTCCACTTT; cdr3_aa: CSAGGRDSPLHF
v_call: TRBV7-9; cdr3_length: 14; d_call: TRBD1; j_call: TRBJ2-3; clone_size: .; cdr3_nt: TGTGCCAGCCGGTGGGACAGTTACACAGATACGCAGTATTTT; cdr3_aa: CASRWDSYTDTQYF
v_call: TRBV29-1; cdr3_length: 13; d_call: .; j_call: TRBJ2-1; clone_size: few; cdr3_nt: TGCAGCGTTGAGGGCGGCTCCTACAATGAGCAGTTCTTC; cdr3_aa: CSVEGGSYNEQFF
v_call: TRBV5-1; cdr3_length: 15; d_call: TRBD1; j_call: TRBJ1-2; clone_size: .; cdr3_nt: TGCGCCAGCAGCTCTTCCCCCGGGGACAGATATGGCTACACCTTC; cdr3_aa: CASSSSPGDRYGYTF
v_call: TRBV20-1; cdr3_length: 16; d_call: TRBD2; j_call: TRBJ2-1; clone_size: .; cdr3_nt: TGCAGTGCTACCCAGAGCGGGGGCGAGAACCTCAATGAGCAGTTCTTC; cdr3_aa: CSATQSGGENLNEQFF
v_call: TRBV2; cdr3_length: 16; d_call: .; j_call: TRBJ2-3; clone_size: .; cdr3_nt: TGTGCCAGCAATTGGGACACGGAATCTAGCACAGATACGCAGTATTTT; cdr3_aa: CASNWDTESSTDTQYF
v_call: TRBV13; cdr3_length: 13; d_call: .; j_call: TRBJ2-7; clone_size: .; cdr3_nt: TGTGCCAGCAGCGCGCCCCATTCCGGAGAGCAGTACTTC; cdr3_aa: CASSAPHSGEQYF
v_call: TRBV20-1; cdr3_length: 15; d_call: .; j_call: TRBJ1-5; clone_size: .; cdr3_nt: TGCAGTGCTCATGATGGGTGGAAGGGCAATCAGCCCCAGCATTTT; cdr3_aa: CSAHDGWKGNQPQHF
v_call: TRBV25-1; cdr3_length: 14; d_call: .; j_call: TRBJ1-5; clone_size: .; cdr3_nt: TGTGCCAGCAGTGGGGACGGTAGCAATCAGCCCCAGCATTTT; cdr3_aa: CASSGDGSNQPQHF
v_call: TRBV29-1; cdr3_length: 14; d_call: .; j_call: TRBJ2-1; clone_size: .; cdr3_nt: TGCAGCGTCCCTCCCCAGGCCCCCTACAATGAGCAGTTCTTC; cdr3_aa: CSVPPQAPYNEQFF
v_call: TRBV30; cdr3_length: 13; d_call: .; j_call: TRBJ2-7; clone_size: .; cdr3_nt: TGTGCCTGGAGTGTGCAGGGGGGGAGCGAGCAGTACTTC; cdr3_aa: CAWSVQGGSEQYF
v_call: TRBV6-5; cdr3_length: 15; d_call: .; j_call: TRBJ2-5; clone_size: .; cdr3_nt: TGTGCCAGCACTTCGGGCGACAGTAAAGGGGAGACCCAGTACTTC; cdr3_aa: CASTSGDSKGETQYF
v_call: TRBV20-1; cdr3_length: 14; d_call: TRBD2; j_call: TRBJ2-5; clone_size: .; cdr3_nt: TGCAGTGCTAGATCCCTAGCGGACCAAGAGACCCAGTACTTC; cdr3_aa: CSARSLADQETQYF
v_call: TRBV25-1; cdr3_length: 13; d_call: .; j_call: TRBJ2-7; clone_size: few; cdr3_nt: TGTGCCAGCAGTGTTCCAGGGGTCTACGAGCAGTACTTC; cdr3_aa: CASSVPGVYEQYF
v_call: TRBV6-1; cdr3_length: 14; d_call: .; j_call: TRBJ2-5; clone_size: .; cdr3_nt: TGTGCCAGCAGTGAAGATTCCGGGTGGGAGACCCAGTACTTC; cdr3_aa: CASSEDSGWETQYF
v_call: TRBV4-3; cdr3_length: 16; d_call: TRBD1; j_call: TRBJ2-2; clone_size: .; cdr3_nt: TGCGCCAGCAGCCAAGCGTGGACAGGGTACACCGGGGAGCTGTTTTTT; cdr3_aa: CASSQAWTGYTGELFF
v_call: TRBV20-1; cdr3_length: 13; d_call: .; j_call: TRBJ2-1; clone_size: .; cdr3_nt: TGCAGTGCTCCTAAAGCGGACTACAATGAGCAGTTCTTC; cdr3_aa: CSAPKADYNEQFF
v_call: TRBV27; cdr3_length: 16; d_call: TRBD1; j_call: TRBJ2-6; clone_size: .; cdr3_nt: TGTGCCAGCAGTCCGACAGGGACCTCTGGGGCCAACGTCCTGACTTTC; cdr3_aa: CASSPTGTSGANVLTF
v_call: TRBV24-1; cdr3_length: 14; d_call: .; j_call: TRBJ1-2; clone_size: .; cdr3_nt: TGTGCCACCAGTTATGGTAGGGCAGACTATGGCTACACCTTC; cdr3_aa: CATSYGRADYGYTF
v_call: TRBV20-1; cdr3_length: 14; d_call: .; j_call: TRBJ1-3; clone_size: .; cdr3_nt: TGCAGTGCTAGAGAGGGACGGGCTGGAAACACCATATATTTT; cdr3_aa: CSAREGRAGNTIYF
v_call: TRBV7-9; cdr3_length: 14; d_call: TRBD2; j_call: TRBJ2-5; clone_size: .; cdr3_nt: TGTGCCAGCAAGGGACTAGCGGGATCAGAGACCCAGTACTTC; cdr3_aa: CASKGLAGSETQYF
v_call: TRBV24-1; cdr3_length: 15; d_call: TRBD2; j_call: TRBJ2-7; clone_size: .; cdr3_nt: TGTGCCACCAGTAGTAGGACTAGCGGACTCCACGAGCAGTACTTC; cdr3_aa: CATSSRTSGLHEQYF
v_call: TRBV20-1; cdr3_length: 15; d_call: TRBD2; j_call: TRBJ2-3; clone_size: .; cdr3_nt: TGCAGTGCTAGAGTTCTAGCGGGAAGGACAGATACGCAGTATTTT; cdr3_aa: CSARVLAGRTDTQYF
v_call: TRBV9; cdr3_length: 14; d_call: .; j_call: TRBJ2-5; clone_size: .; cdr3_nt: TGTGCCAGCAGCGCGATTGGTGGGGGGGAGACCCAGTACTTC; cdr3_aa: CASSAIGGGETQYF
v_call: TRBV6-6; cdr3_length: 15; d_call: TRBD1; j_call: TRBJ1-1; clone_size: .; cdr3_nt: TGTGCCAGCACCATACCCGGGACAGGGGCAACTGAAGCTTTCTTT; cdr3_aa: CASTIPGTGATEAFF
v_call: TRBV2; cdr3_length: 15; d_call: .; j_call: TRBJ2-1; clone_size: .; cdr3_nt: TGTGCCAGCAGTAAAGCGGTCAGTGGGTACAATGAGCAGTTCTTC; cdr3_aa: CASSKAVSGYNEQFF